The 24 T cell receptor beta chains reported below all come from one sample, sequenced in a study of T-cell reconstitution after alpha-beta-depleted transplantation in children. The TCRbeta library incorporated unique molecular identifiers. In TCRdb, the PCR reads were re-called with MiXCR into one record per CDR3 protein. The sample lists 200,000 or so distinct CDR3 sequences, about 7% occurring once. The sequenced sample was PBMCs, obtained before TCRalphabeta/CD19-depleted stem cell transplant. The source of these receptors is a boy younger than 10 with acute lymphoblastic leukemia, due to receive a stem cell transplant.

This clonotype was recorded a few times. The V call is TRBV6-5, the J call TRBJ1-3; TRBD1 agrees at 10 bases. There are 16 residues in the CDR3. Germline CDR1 reads MNHEY; CDR2 reads SVGAGI. The V and J ends lost 0 bases and 3 bases, in that order; junction bases with no gene match: 2. The CDR3 nucleotides are TGTGCCAGCAGTTACTCGGGGACAGGGGTTGGAAACACCATATATTTT. Translated: CASSYSGTGVGNTIYF.

This clonotype was recorded at least ten times. The rearrangement joins TRBV4-3 to TRBJ2-1; D perhaps matches TRBD1 (8 bases). Trimming took off 0 bases at V and 9 bases at J, with 12 bases between the two ends. The CDR3 totals 14 residues. In germline, CDR1 is LGHNA, CDR2 YSLEER. The chain's CDR3 is CASSQEDREGEQFF. CDR3 sequence (DNA): TGCGCCAGCAGCCAAGAGGACAGGGAGGGTGAGCAGTTCTTC.

A word on this clonotype: A read error may account for a junction end that differs from germline. The chain uses TRBV2 and TRBJ2-6; maybe TRBD2 (5 bases). Per germline, CDR1 SNHLY and CDR2 FYNNEI. This CDR3 has 17 amino acids. DNA of the CDR3: TGCGCCAGCAGACGGACGGAGGTCGGCTCTGGGGCCAACGTCCTGACTTTC. Amino acids: CASRRTEVGSGANVLTF.

In its sample, this clonotype was seen many times. The chain carries TRBV15 and TRBJ2-7, with 8 bases lining up with TRBD2. The trim removed 0 bases at V and 2 bases at J, leaving 9 bases unmatched. CDR3 size: 17 residues. CDR1 LNHNV and CDR2 YYDKDF come from the germline V gene (reference sequence). The CDR3, as DNA: TGTGCCACCAGCAGAGATCGACGGGGGGGTATCACCTACGAGCAGTACTTC. Its protein is CATSRDRRGGITYEQYF. Based on the CDR3 plus reference TRBV15 and TRBJ2-7, the full variable domain is DAMVIQNPRYQVTQFGKPVTLSCSQTLNHNVMYWYQQKSSQAPKLLFHYYDKDFNNEADTPDNFQSRRPNTSFCFLDIRSPGLGDTAMYLCATSRDRRGGITYEQYFGPGTRLTVT.

This clonotype was observed a handful of times. The chain recombines TRBV7-3 with TRBJ1-3; the D is unclear. Trimming removed 4 bases from V and 0 bases from J, with 4 bases in between. Germline-derived CDR1 and CDR2 are SGHTA and FQGTGA. The CDR3 sequence is 13 residues long. The CDR3: CASSSGSGNTIYF. CDR3 DNA: TGTGCCAGCAGCTCTGGCTCTGGAAACACCATATATTTT.

This chain uses TRBV18 with TRBJ1-2; TRBD1 is a possible D gene (6 bases). CDR3 size: 13 residues. Germline V gene data show CDR1 as KGHSH and CDR2 as LQKENI. V lost 3 bases, J lost 3 bases, and 8 bases lay in between. CDR3 in amino acids: CASSPNRDYGYTF. The CDR3 DNA reads as TGTGCCAGCTCACCTAACAGGGACTATGGCTACACCTTC. Variable domain in full (rest from reference TRBV18 and TRBJ1-2): NAGVMQNPRHLVRRRGQEARLRCSPMKGHSHVYWYRQLPEEGLKFMVYLQKENIIDESGMPKERFSAEFPKEGPSILRIQQVVRGDSAAYFCASSPNRDYGYTFGSGTRLTVV.

In its sample, this clonotype was seen many times. The J gene is TRBJ2-5, the V gene TRBV20-1; D possibly matches TRBD1 or TRBD2 (5 bases each). V lost 3 bases and J 4 bases, leaving 12 bases between the germline ends. This CDR3 has 13 residues. Germline V lookup: CDR1 DFQATT, CDR2 SNEGSKA (reference sequence). The CDR3 DNA follows: TGCAGTGCTAGGGGACGGTTTAGAGAGACCCAGTACTTC. Its translation: CSARGRFRETQYF.

In nucleotides, the CDR3 is TGTGCCAGCAGCCAAAACCCCGGGACAACTAGCACAGATACGCAGTATTTT. Protein product: CASSQNPGTTSTDTQYF. The chain joins TRBV7-9 to TRBJ2-3; possibly TRBD1 for D (6 bases). The CDR3 consists of 17 residues. The germline CDR1 and CDR2 sequences are SEHNR and FQNEAQ (reference sequence). With 5 bases removed from V and 0 bases from J, the gap between germline ends came to 18 bases.

This clonotype was observed at least ten times. This chain links TRBV4-3 with TRBJ2-5; possible D gene TRBD2, 6 bases. CDR3 length equals 15 residues. V lost 4 bases and J 4 bases, leaving 16 bases between the germline ends. The germline V gene has CDR1 LGHNA and CDR2 YSLEER. The CDR3 sequence: CASSRGTFEAETQYF. CDR3 DNA sequence: TGCGCCAGCAGCCGTGGGACTTTCGAGGCAGAGACCCAGTACTTC.

Ten or more counts support this clonotype. CDR3 DNA sequence: TGTGCCAGCAGCTTCGAAAGGAAGAAGACCCAGTACTTC. Its translation: CASSFERKKTQYF. This chain connects TRBV7-9 to TRBJ2-5, with D unclear. Trimming removed 3 bases at V and 6 bases at J, with 11 bases between. The CDR3 runs to 13 residues. Germline V gene sequence: CDR1 SEHNR, CDR2 FQNEAQ (reference sequence).

In this sample, this clonotype turned up many times. This chain links TRBV7-2 with TRBJ2-1; tentatively, D is TRBD1 or TRBD2 (5 bases each). Per the germline V gene, CDR1 is SGHTA and CDR2 is FQGNSA. This CDR3 is 15 amino acids long. Trimming removed 5 bases from V and 5 bases from J, with 16 bases in between. In DNA, the CDR3 is TGTGCCAGCAGCCCCTGGGGGAGTTTCCACAATGAGCAGTTCTTC. Protein product: CASSPWGSFHNEQFF.

This clonotype was observed many times. The chain couples TRBV28 to TRBJ1-2; the D is unclear. Trimming cost V 3 bases and J 4 bases, with 9 bases left between them. CDR1 MDHEN and CDR2 SYDVKM come from the germline V gene. CDR3 length: 13 residues. The CDR3 sequence is CASSFWAGYGYTF. The DNA of the CDR3 is TGTGCCAGCAGTTTTTGGGCGGGCTATGGCTACACCTTC.

This clonotype was counted at least ten times. V usage is TRBV27 and J usage is TRBJ2-2; 8 nucleotides agree with TRBD1. With V trimmed by 2 bases and J by 5 bases, 13 bases remained unmatched. The length of the CDR3 is 18 residues. Germline V CDR1 and CDR2: MNHEY, SMNVEV (reference sequence). The CDR3 sequence is CASSLVGQGLLGTGELFF. Written as DNA, the CDR3 is TGTGCCAGCAGTTTAGTCGGACAGGGCCTCCTTGGGACCGGGGAGCTGTTTTTT.

This clonotype was recorded many times. The chain is built from TRBV28 and TRBJ1-1, with TRBD1 matching 7 bases. The trim removed 7 bases at V and 7 bases at J, leaving 15 bases unmatched. Germline CDR1 reads MDHEN; CDR2 reads SYDVKM. This CDR3 has 15 amino acids. Here the CDR3 DNA reads TGTGCCAGCATTAGTCCGCGGTCGGGGACAGATGAAGCTTTCTTT. This encodes CASISPRSGTDEAFF.

At least ten counts were recorded for this clonotype. The rearrangement links TRBV28 to TRBJ2-7, with no clear D. CDR1 and CDR2 (germline): MDHEN, SYDVKM. The V gene lost 4 bases and the J gene lost 4 bases, with 8 bases spanning the gap. The CDR3 length is 12 residues. The CDR3 region is CASSYRAYEQYF. In DNA form, the CDR3 reads TGTGCCAGCAGTTACAGAGCATACGAGCAGTACTTC. Variable domain in full (rest from reference TRBV28 and TRBJ2-7): DVKVTQSSRYLVKRTGEKVFLECVQDMDHENMFWYRQDPGLGLRLIYFSYDVKMKEKGDIPEGYSVSREKKERFSLILESASTNQTSMYLCASSYRAYEQYFGPGTRLTVT.

Ten or more counts support this clonotype. A read error may explain this, as a much larger clone is one base away. The chain recombines TRBV11-2 with TRBJ2-6; D is perhaps TRBD1 (5 bases). The CDR3 is 15 residues long. Germline CDR1 SGHAT, CDR2 FQNNGV. CDR3: CASSLDSSGANVLTF. DNA for the CDR3: TGTGCCAGCAGCCTAGACAGCTCTGGGGCCAACGTCCTGACTTTC.

The chain has TRBV30 and TRBJ1-5; 10 bases are a match to TRBD1. The CDR3 totals 15 residues. The germline CDR1 and CDR2 sequences are GTSNPN and SVGIG (reference sequence). Germline trimming cut 4 bases from V and 7 bases from J; bases unmatched to any gene: 10. CDR3 DNA: TGTGCCTGGACCCCCGACAGGGGGCTTCAACAGCCCCAGCATTTT. Protein: CAWTPDRGLQQPQHF.

The chain couples TRBV7-8 to TRBJ2-7, with 10 positions matching TRBD1. The germline gives CDR1 SGHVS, CDR2 FQNEAQ. This CDR3 is built from 15 residues. V shed 3 bases, J shed 5 bases, and the junction held 7 bases outside the gene matches. The CDR3 nucleotides are TGTGCCAGCAGCTTCCCGGGACAGGGGAACGACGAGCAGTACTTC. Translated, it gives CASSFPGQGNDEQYF.

This clonotype showed up just a few times. This chain connects TRBV28 to TRBJ2-4; D ambiguous. This CDR3 region has 13 residues. The germline V gene has CDR1 MDHEN and CDR2 SYDVKM. V shed 2 bases and J shed 8 bases, with 10 bases lying between them. The CDR3 DNA reads TGTGCCAGCAGTTTAGCGGTCCAGGACATTCAGTACTTC. The encoded protein is CASSLAVQDIQYF.

This clonotype showed up just a few times. The rearrangement links TRBV5-1 to TRBJ2-5, with a possible D match to TRBD1 (6 bases). V was shortened by 0 bases and J by 2 bases, with 14 bases between the two germline ends. The CDR3 length is 16 residues. The germline gives CDR1 SGHRS, CDR2 YFSETQ. The DNA for the CDR3 is TGCGCCAGCAGCTTGGAGGTGTGGACAGCGCAAGAGACCCAGTACTTC. It is translated as CASSLEVWTAQETQYF.

J is TRBJ2-4 and V is TRBV4-2; 14 bases line up with TRBD2. Germline CDR1 and CDR2: LGHNA and YNFKEQ. V dropped 4 bases and J dropped 5; count of bases not matched to a gene: 1. The CDR3 length is 15 residues. CDR3: CASSRLAGGQNIQYF. DNA for the CDR3: TGTGCCAGCAGCCGACTAGCGGGGGGGCAAAACATTCAGTACTTC.

The chain is built from TRBV6-5 and TRBJ1-2; D is ambiguous. This CDR3 has 14 residues. Trimming left V 4 bases short and J 8 bases short, with 17 bases between. Germline V gene sequence: CDR1 MNHEY, CDR2 SVGAGI. The CDR3 nucleotides read TGTGCCAGCAGTTCACTTGGACCTCTCGGGGGCTACACCTTC. It is translated as CASSSLGPLGGYTF.

This clonotype has a count of ten or more. The chain employs TRBV24-1 and TRBJ1-2, with TRBD1 as a possible D gene (5 bases). The V end lost 5 bases, the J end lost 5 bases, and 11 bases lay between the germline ends. The CDR3 spans 13 residues. Germline V gene data show CDR1 as KGHDR and CDR2 as SFDVKD. This CDR3 reads CATSGAQEYGYTF. CDR3 in DNA: TGTGCCACCAGTGGGGCACAGGAATATGGCTACACCTTC.

The table lists this clonotype with many counts. This chain links TRBV28 with TRBJ2-1, with D uncertain. The V gene's germline CDR1 is MDHEN and CDR2 SYDVKM. The length of the CDR3 is 14 residues. Deletions cut 5 bases from V and 3 bases from J, with 11 bases between. This CDR3 reads CASSLGRVYNEQFF. CDR3 DNA: TGTGCCAGCAGTCTAGGACGAGTCTACAATGAGCAGTTCTTC.